This T cell receptor (beta chain) was captured by sequencing in a study of T cells in Graves' hyperthyroidism and ophthalmopathy. This clonotype was detected ten times or more. This CDR3 has 14 residues. Germline CDR1 and CDR2: DFQATT and SNEGSKA (reference sequence). V lost 5 bases and J lost 9, with 20 bases in between. Amplification yielded TCR beta CDR3 regions, with RNA transcripts as the source. The primer set for the first-round RT-PCR of the TCR CDR3 was HTBI. MiXCR, run by TCRdb on the multiplex PCR reads, gives a single entry per CDR3 protein. The top ten clones hold over 3.5% of a sample with some 620,000 distinct CDR3 sequences, 15% to 20% of them seen once.

The sequence came from a woman aged 25 to 39 with Graves' hyperthyroidism. Material for sequencing was blood. The rearrangement links TRBV20-1 to TRBJ1-5; no clear D gene. The CDR3: CSASTPPQEWPQHF. The CDR3 nucleotides read TGCAGTGCTTCCACCCCCCCGCAGGAATGGCCCCAGCATTTT.